A selection of T cell receptor beta chains follows, all from one sample in a study of shared clonotypes between healthy human individuals. Sequencing used immunoSEQ multiplex PCR; TCRdb keeps in-frame clones, though not all of them. The sample consists of 2 million to 2.5 million clones, 85% to 95% of them appearing once. Input material: naive CD4+ T cells sorted from blood. The receptors come from a man aged 18-30 years in good health. Each CDR3 is given with its conserved first and last residue. D genes are given only for firm matches.

D: .
V: TRBV2
J: TRBJ2-1
DNA: TGTGCCAGCAGTGATCTCTACAATGAGCAGTTCTTC
CDR3: CASSDLYNEQFF

D: .
V: TRBV10-3
J: TRBJ2-2
DNA: TGTGCCATCAGTGAGTCGATAGGGGCAAACACCGGGGAGCTGTTTTTT
CDR3: CAISESIGANTGELFF

D: .
V: TRBV30
J: TRBJ1-6
DNA: TGTGCCTGGAGTGCCTGGGATAATTCACCCCTCCACTTT
CDR3: CAWSAWDNSPLHF

D: .
V: TRBV6-5
J: TRBJ2-7
DNA: TGTGCCAGCAGTAACCGGGGGACGGAGTACTTC
CDR3: CASSNRGTEYF

D: TRBD2
V: TRBV18
J: TRBJ2-1
DNA: TGTGCCAGCTCACCCCGGACTAGCTATGATGAGCAGTTCTTC
CDR3: CASSPRTSYDEQFF

D: .
V: TRBV19
J: TRBJ2-5
DNA: TGTGCCAGTAGCCTAGCGAACCAGATGGGGACCCAGTACTTC
CDR3: CASSLANQMGTQYF

D: .
V: TRBV30
J: TRBJ1-6
DNA: TGTGCCTGGAGTGTATTAGCGGGAAATTCACCCCTCCACTTT
CDR3: CAWSVLAGNSPLHF

D: .
V: TRBV5-1
J: TRBJ1-1
DNA: TGCGCCAGCAGCTTGGAGTCAGGGGTCACTGAAGCTTTCTTT
CDR3: CASSLESGVTEAFF

D: .
V: TRBV6-1
J: TRBJ2-3
DNA: TGTGCCAGCAGTCCAGGGGTCTCCACAGATACGCAGTATTTT
CDR3: CASSPGVSTDTQYF

D: .
V: TRBV29-1
J: TRBJ2-1
DNA: TGCAGCGTCCTCCAAGAGTTGTCGTACAATGAGCAGTTCTTC
CDR3: CSVLQELSYNEQFF